These 16 T cell receptor beta chains share one sample of origin, sequenced in a study of OX40 agonist ivuxolimab in advanced cancers. Sequencing used immunoSEQ multiplex PCR; TCRdb keeps in-frame clones, though not all of them. The sample contains some 80,000 clones, roughly 88% of which appear only once. The sequencing used CD4+ or CD8+ T cells sorted from blood, collected in a trial of the OX40 agonist ivuxolimab. The origin of the receptors is an adult with an advanced solid tumor such as melanoma, head and neck, liver or kidney cancer.

This clone is a singleton in its sample. The CDR3 DNA follows: TGTGCCAGCAGTTACCGGACAGGTGGGGCCAACGTCCTGACTTTC. Translating it yields CASSYRTGGANVLTF. The chain joins TRBV6-5 to TRBJ2-6; 7 nucleotides agree with TRBD1. V lost 2 bases, J lost 3 bases, and 1 base stayed unmatched. Germline CDR1 is MNHEY and CDR2 is SVGAGI. This CDR3 is built from 15 residues.

The V and J genes are TRBV19 and TRBJ2-1, with TRBD2 matching over 7 bases. CDR1 is LNHDA, CDR2 SQIVND, per germline (reference sequence). V gave up 5 bases and J gave up 4 bases; unmatched junction bases: 8. The CDR3 sequence is 15 residues long. The CDR3 loop reads CASSPSSGAYNEQFF. CDR3 DNA: TGTGCCAGTAGTCCCTCTAGCGGCGCTTACAATGAGCAGTTCTTC.

In this sample, this clone turned up once. The gene calls are TRBV4-3 and TRBJ2-4; 9 bases are a match to TRBD2. This CDR3 has 16 residues. Losses at the gene ends were 0 bases for V and 8 bases for J; bases not matched to a gene: 8. Germline lookup yields CDR1 LGHNA and CDR2 YSLEER. CDR3 DNA sequence: TGCGCCAGCAGCCAAGAATGGCGGGGGGGCAGGGACATTCAGTACTTC. Translation gives CASSQEWRGGRDIQYF.

Note on this clone: Other DNA sequences in this specimen translate into the identical CDR3. V usage is TRBV5-1 and J usage is TRBJ2-7; no firm D call. The CDR3 is 13 amino acids. With 1 base removed from V and 4 bases from J, the gap between germline ends came to 9 bases. Looked up from germline, CDR1 is SGHRS and CDR2 is YFSETQ. This CDR3 reads CASSLSRPYEQYF. The CDR3 nucleotides read TGCGCCAGCAGCTTGTCACGGCCTTACGAGCAGTACTTC.

The count of this clone is one. The chain uses TRBV4-1 and TRBJ1-2, with 9 bases fitting TRBD1. This CDR3 is built from 16 residues. The germline CDR1 and CDR2 sequences are MGHRA and YSYEKL. Losses at the gene ends were 0 bases for V and 4 bases for J; bases not matched to a gene: 6. CDR3 in amino acids: CASSQDSRDRVYGYTF. Written as DNA, the CDR3 is TGCGCCAGCAGCCAAGATTCCCGGGACAGGGTCTATGGCTACACCTTC.

The chain joins TRBV6-1 to TRBJ1-2, with 8 bases identical to TRBD1. Germline loops: CDR1 MNHNS, CDR2 SASEGT. Trimming removed 1 base from V and 7 bases from J; junction bases left unmatched: 2. CDR3 length: 13 amino acids. In nucleotides, the CDR3 is TGTGCCAGCAGTGAAGACAGGGGGTTTGGCTACACCTTC. This encodes CASSEDRGFGYTF.

J is TRBJ2-2 and V is TRBV9, with TRBD1 matching 10 bases. The CDR3 has 15 amino acids. CDR1 and CDR2 from the germline V gene are SGDLS and YYNGEE. The junction had 2 bases not matched to a gene; V was cut back by 2 bases and J by 4 bases. In DNA, the CDR3 is TGTGCCAGCAGCGTCAGGACAGGGGGCACCGGGGAGCTGTTTTTT. Translation gives CASSVRTGGTGELFF.

The rearrangement joins TRBV2 to TRBJ1-1; 7 bases fit TRBD1. Germline CDR1 reads SNHLY; CDR2 reads FYNNEI. The length of the CDR3 is 15 residues. Trimming at V came to 6 bases and at J to 1 base, leaving 8 bases not matched to a gene. The CDR3 loop is CASSARGVGNTEAFF. The DNA for the CDR3 is TGTGCCAGCAGCGCCAGGGGGGTTGGGAACACTGAAGCTTTCTTT.

In its sample, this clone was seen once. This sample also contains other DNA sequences that code for the same CDR3. The rearrangement joins TRBV30 to TRBJ1-2; TRBD1 is a possible D gene (5 bases). The germline V gene has CDR1 GTSNPN and CDR2 SVGIG (reference sequence). V was pared by 3 bases and J by 8 bases, with 13 bases between. The CDR3 extends over 12 amino acids. CDR3 region: CAWRTGVGGYTF. In DNA form, the CDR3 reads TGTGCCTGGAGGACGGGGGTGGGGGGCTACACCTTC.

This chain connects TRBV2 to TRBJ2-6; D uncertain. Germline V CDR1 and CDR2: SNHLY, FYNNEI. V was pared by 9 bases and J by 4 bases, with 4 bases between. This CDR3 has 11 amino acids. The CDR3 spells CARAGANVLTF. Here the CDR3 DNA reads TGTGCCAGGGCCGGGGCCAACGTCCTGACTTTC. Together with reference TRBV2 and TRBJ2-6, the CDR3 gives the full variable domain: EPEVTQTPSHQVTQMGQEVILRCVPISNHLYFYWYRQILGQKVEFLVSFYNNEISEKSEIFDDQFSVERPDGSNFTLKIRSTKLEDSAMYFCARAGANVLTFGAGSRLTVL.

The chain recombines TRBV29-1 with TRBJ1-1; 8 nucleotides line up with TRBD1. Unmatched junction bases numbered 7, after V lost 7 bases and J lost 0 bases. CDR3 length: 14 residues. Germline V gives CDR1 SQVTM, CDR2 ANQGSEA. The CDR3 DNA follows: TGCAGCGCCCGACAGGGGAGCATGAACACTGAAGCTTTCTTT. This sequence encodes CSARQGSMNTEAFF.

The chain carries TRBV7-2 and TRBJ2-1; 7 bases are a match to TRBD2. This CDR3 spans 17 amino acids. Germline V gene data show CDR1 as SGHTA and CDR2 as FQGNSA. Trimming took 1 base from V and 2 from J; bases not matched to a gene: 8. The CDR3 region is CASSLVSGTPPYNEQFF. The DNA of the CDR3 is TGTGCCAGCAGCTTAGTCAGCGGGACCCCCCCCTACAATGAGCAGTTCTTC.

This sequence joins TRBV5-1 and TRBJ1-3; weak D call: TRBD1 (5 bases). The germline V and J ends were trimmed by 4 bases and 1 base, with 18 bases remaining between them. In germline, CDR1 is SGHRS, CDR2 YFSETQ. This CDR3 is 17 amino acids long. This CDR3 reads CASSVSGTSGSGNTIYF. The CDR3 nucleotides read TGCGCCAGCAGCGTATCCGGGACTTCTGGGTCTGGAAACACCATATATTTT.

The CDR3 DNA reads TGTGCCAGCAGCTTGCACCCCACGCGGGAGGCCAATGAGCAGTTCTTC. It translates to CASSLHPTREANEQFF. The chain uses TRBV5-4 and TRBJ2-1, with 8 bases aligning to TRBD2. Trimming cost V 1 base and J 6 bases; bases outside gene matches: 9. The germline CDR1 and CDR2 sequences are SGHNT and YYREEE (reference sequence). This CDR3 is built from 16 residues.

The chain uses TRBV7-3 and TRBJ2-1; 9 bases fit TRBD2. The ends lost 2 bases at V and 6 bases at J; junction bases unmatched: 11. Germline V gives CDR1 SGHTA, CDR2 FQGTGA. The CDR3 totals 17 residues. CDR3 in amino acids: CASSLSHSGRNLNEQFF. CDR3 nucleotides: TGTGCCAGCAGCTTATCCCATAGCGGGAGAAATCTCAATGAGCAGTTCTTC.

V is TRBV19 and J is TRBJ1-5; a weak D match, TRBD1 (5 bases). Trimming stripped 6 bases from V and 3 bases from J, with 9 bases between. The germline CDR1 and CDR2 sequences are LNHDA and SQIVND (reference sequence). CDR3 length: 13 residues. CDR3 sequence reads: CASRTELNQPQHF. The CDR3 DNA sequence: TGTGCCAGTAGGACAGAGCTCAATCAGCCCCAGCATTTT.